The 31 T cell receptor beta chains presented below share a single source sample, sequenced in a study of cytomegalovirus exposure and HLA in healthy donors. With 60 Vbeta and 13 Jbeta primers, the PCR was carried out. Profiled with immunoSEQ multiplex PCR; TCRdb holds only in-frame clones, not every one. The data contain under 130,000 clones, approximately 80% of them seen just once; the ten biggest clones take up about 5.7%. Sequencing input: PBMCs. The receptors shown here come from a male donor in good health and CMV-seronegative.

The chain has TRBV27 and TRBJ1-2, with 9 bases lining up with TRBD1. Per the germline V gene, CDR1 is MNHEY and CDR2 is SMNVEV (reference sequence). The CDR3 consists of 17 residues. Trimming took 6 bases from V and 1 from J; bases not matched to a gene: 12. The DNA for the CDR3 is TGTGCCAGCAGCACCGGGACAGGGCGCCCCAATAACTATGGCTACACCTTC. Residues: CASSTGTGRPNNYGYTF.

This clone was observed a few times. The chain recombines TRBV4-1 with TRBJ1-3; D is perhaps TRBD1 (5 bases). Trimming cost V 6 bases and J 4 bases, with 10 bases left between them. Looked up from germline, CDR1 is MGHRA and CDR2 is YSYEKL. CDR3 length: 13 amino acids. DNA of the CDR3: TGCGCCAGCAGAGGGGCGCCGGGAAACACCATATATTTT. Its protein product is CASRGAPGNTIYF.

This clone was seen once. The rearrangement links TRBV28 to TRBJ2-3, with TRBD2 matching 7 bases. Germline assignment: CDR1 MDHEN and CDR2 SYDVKM. The CDR3 extends over 14 amino acids. With V trimmed by 8 bases and J by 0 bases, 5 bases remained unmatched. In DNA, the CDR3 is TGTGCCAGCGCTCTTAGCGGGAGCACAGATACGCAGTATTTT. Translated, it gives CASALSGSTDTQYF.

V is TRBV28 and J is TRBJ1-2, with D tentatively TRBD1 (6 bases). From germline, CDR1 is MDHEN and CDR2 SYDVKM. The V end was cut by 7 bases, the J end by 7 bases, with 19 bases between. CDR3 length: 14 amino acids. The CDR3 DNA follows: TGTGCCAGCACCCCCCAGGGGAGTCGGTCTGGCTACACCTTC. Translated: CASTPQGSRSGYTF.

This chain connects TRBV7-2 to TRBJ2-3; 15 nucleotides align to TRBD2. The J segment lost 0 bases and the V segment lost 5 bases, leaving 6 bases of the junction unmatched. The CDR3 is 18 amino acids. Germline V lookup: CDR1 SGHTA, CDR2 FQGNSA. In DNA, the CDR3 is TGTGCCAGCAGCCTCGGACTAGCGGGAGGGATTAGCACAGATACGCAGTATTTT. It specifies CASSLGLAGGISTDTQYF.

The J gene is TRBJ2-7, the V gene TRBV30, with 7 bases fitting TRBD2. V lost 4 bases, J lost 0 bases, and 3 bases stayed unmatched. The germline V gene encodes CDR1 GTSNPN and CDR2 SVGIG (reference sequence). The CDR3 extends over 13 amino acids. In DNA, the CDR3 is TGTGCCTGGAAGAGCGGGACCTCCTACGAGCAGTACTTC. Residues: CAWKSGTSYEQYF. The full variable domain, rest sourced from reference TRBV30 and TRBJ2-7, is SQTIHQWPATLVQPVGSPLSLECTVEGTSNPNLYWYRQAAGRGLQLLFYSVGIGQISSEVPQNLSASRPQDRQFILSSKKLLLSDSGFYLCAWKSGTSYEQYFGPGTRLTVT.

This chain connects TRBV2 to TRBJ1-5, with no clear D. The V and J ends lost 0 bases and 3 bases respectively, with 9 bases between them. This CDR3 spans 15 amino acids. Per the germline V gene, CDR1 is SNHLY and CDR2 is FYNNEI. The CDR3: CASSEALFNNQPQHF. The DNA for the CDR3 is TGTGCCAGCAGTGAAGCGTTGTTCAACAATCAGCCCCAGCATTTT.

This clone was detected only once. This chain links TRBV12-5 with TRBJ2-7; 8 bases line up with TRBD1. The ends lost 3 bases at V and 3 bases at J; junction bases unmatched: 4. CDR3 size: 14 residues. Germline CDR1 LGHNT, CDR2 FRNRAP. CDR3: CASGLRTGNYEQYF. The CDR3 DNA follows: TGTGCTAGTGGTTTAAGGACAGGGAACTACGAGCAGTACTTC.

This chain joins TRBV7-2 and TRBJ2-7, with a possible D match to TRBD2 (5 bases). The CDR3 sequence is 16 residues long. The germline V gene has CDR1 SGHTA and CDR2 FQGNSA. V lost 3 bases, J lost 3 bases, and 18 bases lay in between. The CDR3 here is CASSLGGQRKFYEQYF. In DNA, the CDR3 is TGTGCCAGCAGCTTGGGTGGGCAGCGGAAGTTCTACGAGCAGTACTTC.

The gene calls are TRBV7-9 and TRBJ2-5; D is perhaps TRBD1 (5 bases). This CDR3 comprises 15 residues. The V gene lost 5 bases and the J gene lost 0 bases, with 13 bases spanning the gap. Per the germline V gene, CDR1 is SEHNR and CDR2 is FQNEAQ (reference sequence). The CDR3: CASSLHQGYQETQYF. The CDR3 nucleotides read TGTGCCAGCAGCCTACATCAGGGTTACCAAGAGACCCAGTACTTC.

This chain joins TRBV19 and TRBJ2-1, with TRBD1 as a possible D gene (5 bases). V was clipped by 3 bases and J by 3 bases, with 12 bases between them. Germline CDR1 is LNHDA and CDR2 is SQIVND (reference sequence). This CDR3 has 15 amino acids. The chain's CDR3 is CASSIGQGGYNEQFF. The CDR3 DNA follows: TGTGCCAGTAGTATCGGGCAGGGTGGCTACAATGAGCAGTTCTTC.

The chain employs TRBV28 and TRBJ2-3, with 11 bases lining up with TRBD1. The CDR3 is 17 residues long. Losses at the gene ends were 3 bases for V and 3 bases for J; bases not matched to a gene: 8. Germline loops: CDR1 MDHEN, CDR2 SYDVKM. The CDR3 DNA is TGTGCCAGCAGTTTCCGTTGGGGGACAGGGGGAACAGATACGCAGTATTTT. Residues: CASSFRWGTGGTDTQYF. Full variable domain (outside the CDR3, taken from reference TRBV28 and TRBJ2-3): DVKVTQSSRYLVKRTGEKVFLECVQDMDHENMFWYRQDPGLGLRLIYFSYDVKMKEKGDIPEGYSVSREKKERFSLILESASTNQTSMYLCASSFRWGTGGTDTQYFGPGTRLTVL.

The chain recombines TRBV5-8 with TRBJ1-5; possible D gene TRBD1, 6 bases. The CDR3 sequence is 15 residues long. Germline assignment: CDR1 SGHTS and CDR2 YDEGEE. Trimming stripped 0 bases from V and 4 bases from J, with 11 bases between. The CDR3 coding sequence is TGTGCCAGCAGCTTGGCGGGGCAGGGGAATCAGCCCCAGCATTTT. Its translation is CASSLAGQGNQPQHF.

This chain connects TRBV27 to TRBJ1-1, with D perhaps TRBD1 (5 bases). CDR1 MNHEY and CDR2 SMNVEV come from the germline V gene (reference sequence). The CDR3 spans 13 residues. Trimming stripped 8 bases from V and 3 bases from J, with 13 bases between. The CDR3 region has the DNA TGTGCCAGCGCATATACCAGGGACACTGAAGCTTTCTTT. It translates to CASAYTRDTEAFF.

The V and J genes are TRBV30 and TRBJ2-5; 7 nucleotides align to TRBD2. Germline trimming cut 4 bases from V and 2 bases from J; bases unmatched to any gene: 7. The CDR3 has 14 residues. Germline V gene lookup returns CDR1 GTSNPN and CDR2 SVGIG (reference sequence). CDR3 nucleotides: TGTGCCTGGATCCTGGGTAGCGGGCAAGAGACCCAGTACTTC. Its translation is CAWILGSGQETQYF.

This chain joins TRBV6-8 and TRBJ2-3, with 8 bases fitting TRBD2. V lost 7 bases to trimming and J lost 1 base; unmatched junction nucleotides: 7. The CDR3 totals 15 residues. Germline lookup yields CDR1 MNHGY and CDR2 SAAAGT. CDR3 in DNA: TGTGCCAGCACTTTAGTAGCGGGGCGCACAGATACGCAGTATTTT. Amino acids: CASTLVAGRTDTQYF.

The chain couples TRBV29-1 to TRBJ1-5; the D gene is possibly TRBD1 (6 bases). The CDR3 runs 13 residues. Between the trimmed V and J ends, which lost 3 bases and 7 bases, there was a span of 13 bases. The germline gives CDR1 SQVTM, CDR2 ANQGSEA. As DNA, the CDR3 is TGCAGCGTTGAGGGGACACCGGGCCAGCCCCAGCATTTT. It is translated as CSVEGTPGQPQHF. The full variable domain, with the rest looked up from reference TRBV29-1 and TRBJ1-5, is SAVISQKPSRDICQRGTSLTIQCQVDSQVTMMFWYRQQPGQSLTLIATANQGSEATYESGFVIDKFPISRPNLTFSTLTVSNMSPEDSSIYLCSVEGTPGQPQHFGDGTRLSIL.

The chain uses TRBV6-4 and TRBJ2-1, with 14 bases that match TRBD2. Germline V gives CDR1 MRHNA, CDR2 SNTAGT. CDR3 length: 17 amino acids. J gave up 10 bases and V 3 bases, and 11 bases lay outside the gene matches. CDR3 DNA sequence: TGTGCCAGCAGTGATCCCGGGACTAGCGGGAGACGACGGGAGCAGTTCTTC. This codes for CASSDPGTSGRRREQFF.

V and J are TRBV19 and TRBJ2-5, with TRBD2 matching 13 bases. Germline lookup yields CDR1 LNHDA and CDR2 SQIVND (reference sequence). With V trimmed by 7 bases and J by 5 bases, 1 base remained unmatched. The CDR3 length is 13 residues. The CDR3 loop reads CASKTSGGETQYF. CDR3 bases: TGTGCCAGTAAGACTAGCGGGGGGGAGACCCAGTACTTC.

This chain joins TRBV4-2 and TRBJ2-7, with 8 bases identical to TRBD1. With 0 bases clipped from V and 5 bases from J, the junction kept 6 bases outside the gene matches. This CDR3 region has 15 residues. The germline V gene encodes CDR1 LGHNA and CDR2 YNFKEQ. The CDR3 sequence is CASSQDLDRVNEQYF. CDR3 DNA: TGTGCCAGCAGCCAAGATTTGGACAGGGTTAACGAGCAGTACTTC.

This clone showed up just a few times. The V call is TRBV5-1, the J call TRBJ2-2; tentative D call: TRBD2 (5 bases). The germline V gene has CDR1 SGHRS and CDR2 YFSETQ. V was pared by 0 bases and J by 7 bases, with 13 bases between. The CDR3 is 15 residues long. CDR3 loop: CASSLEGGGNGELFF. The CDR3, as DNA: TGCGCCAGCAGCTTGGAAGGAGGAGGAAACGGGGAGCTGTTTTTT.

The chain joins TRBV30 to TRBJ2-5, with a possible D match to TRBD1 (6 bases). The CDR3 totals 13 residues. Germline V gene lookup returns CDR1 GTSNPN and CDR2 SVGIG (reference sequence). V was pared by 0 bases and J by 5 bases, with 10 bases between. CDR3 sequence reads: CAWSVGGRETQYF. In DNA form, the CDR3 reads TGTGCCTGGAGTGTAGGGGGACGGGAGACCCAGTACTTC.

The CDR3 loop reads CASRVTSGADTQYF. The CDR3 nucleotides are TGTGCCAGCAGAGTGACTAGTGGCGCAGATACGCAGTATTTT. The chain joins TRBV28 to TRBJ2-3; maybe TRBD2 (6 bases). Looked up from germline, CDR1 is MDHEN and CDR2 is SYDVKM. The CDR3 contains 14 residues. V lost 6 bases and J 4 bases, leaving 14 bases between the germline ends.

The chain is built from TRBV9 and TRBJ2-1; TRBD2 matches at 10 bases. Trimming cost V 0 bases and J 9 bases; bases outside gene matches: 12. The germline V gene has CDR1 SGDLS and CDR2 YYNGEE. The CDR3 runs to 17 residues. The CDR3: CASSVALASGSQGEQFF. CDR3 nucleotides: TGTGCCAGCAGCGTAGCCCTCGCTAGCGGGAGTCAAGGTGAGCAGTTCTTC.

This clone showed up just once. The chain carries TRBV18 and TRBJ2-3; 9 bases agree with TRBD2. V was clipped by 8 bases and J by 4 bases; unmatched bases: 10. Germline-derived CDR1 and CDR2 are KGHSH and LQKENI. The CDR3 extends over 15 amino acids. This chain's CDR3 is CASRYGGRVSDTQYF. The CDR3, as DNA: TGTGCCAGCCGCTATGGCGGGAGGGTCTCAGATACGCAGTATTTT.

V and J are TRBV25-1 and TRBJ2-1; 7 positions agree with TRBD2. CDR1 MGHDK and CDR2 SYGVNS come from the germline V gene. The CDR3 sequence is 15 residues long. V shed 5 bases and J 0 bases; nucleotides not matched to a gene: 4. Here the CDR3 DNA reads TGTGCCAGCAGTACCGGGAGGAGCTCCTACAATGAGCAGTTCTTC. Its translation is CASSTGRSSYNEQFF.

V and J are TRBV10-2 and TRBJ2-7; 8 bases align to TRBD2. V lost 7 bases and J lost 5; bases outside the gene matches: 16. CDR1 is WSHSY, CDR2 SAAADI, per germline. The CDR3 is 16 residues long. As DNA, the CDR3 is TGCGCCAGCACCCTGGGTAGCGGGACAATCCCTGACGAGCAGTACTTC. This translates into CASTLGSGTIPDEQYF.

Only a few counts were recorded for this clone. The chain couples TRBV4-1 to TRBJ2-1, with no clear D. V was shortened by 1 base and J by 10 bases, with 14 bases between the two germline ends. The CDR3 loop spans 14 amino acids. CDR1 MGHRA and CDR2 YSYEKL come from the germline V gene. In DNA, the CDR3 is TGCGCCAGCAGCCAAGGGTGGCGGTCCCAGGAGCAGTTCTTC. Protein product: CASSQGWRSQEQFF.

The gene calls are TRBV2 and TRBJ2-3, with 13 bases matching TRBD2. Germline loops: CDR1 SNHLY, CDR2 FYNNEI. The CDR3 is 16 residues long. The junction had 5 bases not matched to a gene; V was cut back by 6 bases and J by 2 bases. The CDR3 loop is CASSRTSGSPTDTQYF. CDR3 in DNA: TGTGCCAGCAGCCGGACTAGCGGGAGTCCCACAGATACGCAGTATTTT.

This rearrangement joins TRBV6-5 to TRBJ1-3; the D is unclear. CDR3 length: 15 amino acids. The germline V and J ends were trimmed by 2 bases and 0 bases, with 8 bases remaining between them. CDR1 and CDR2 from the germline V gene are MNHEY and SVGAGI. DNA of the CDR3: TGTGCCAGCAGTTACGCCGGGGACTCTGGAAACACCATATATTTT. It is translated as CASSYAGDSGNTIYF.

The genes are TRBV13 and TRBJ1-1; the match to TRBD1 covers 12 bases. J lost 1 base, V lost 4 bases, and 7 bases had no gene match. The CDR3 loop spans 17 amino acids. Germline V gene data show CDR1 as PRHDT and CDR2 as FYEKMQ (reference sequence). CDR3 DNA sequence: TGTGCCAGCAGCTACCGGGACAGGGGGCGCAGGAACACTGAAGCTTTCTTT. It is translated as CASSYRDRGRRNTEAFF.